This T cell receptor beta chain was recorded in a study of T cell repertoires in cytomegalovirus infection. This clonotype was seen a single time. The antigen remains undetermined. Germline loops: CDR1 SGDLS, CDR2 YYNGEE. Trimming shortened V by 1 base and J by 7 bases, and 12 bases separated the two germline ends. This CDR3 spans 14 amino acids. TCRdb called the reads again in MiXCR, with one record for every CDR3 protein. This table holds about 570,000 distinct CDR3 sequences, 35% to 50% found once. The material sequenced was cultured PBMCs, taken from culture after CMV antigen stimulation. The genes are TRBV9 and TRBJ2-1; D not resolved. This TCR derives from a human donor in good health (CMV status not recorded). Some clones in this sample may be carry-over from other donors' samples. CDR3 in DNA: TGTGCCAGCAGCGTAAGGGCGGCGAGTAATGAGCAGTTCTTC. Translation gives CASSVRAASNEQFF.